These 25 T cell receptor beta chains originate from one sample sequenced in a study of chemoradiotherapy in HPV16-positive cancers. Assay used: immunoSEQ multiplex PCR; TCRdb lists only in-frame clones, some missing. This sample yields more than 20,000 clones, of which 70% to 90% are seen a single time; approximately 5% belongs to the top ten. Sequences were derived from blood, sampled from a patient who underwent chemoradiotherapy. The receptor source for this set is a human donor with HPV-associated anogenital cancer.

This clone was observed once. The rearrangement uses TRBV7-7 and TRBJ1-1; D remains ambiguous. Looked up from germline, CDR1 is SSHAT and CDR2 is FNYEAQ (reference sequence). Trimming left V 2 bases short and J 1 base short, with 5 bases between. CDR3 size: 13 residues. The CDR3 here is CASSLSENTEAFF. In DNA, the CDR3 is TGTGCCAGCAGCTTATCAGAGAACACTGAAGCTTTCTTT.

The CDR3 here is CASSLAANSRINTEAFF. CDR3 sequence (DNA): TGTGCCAGCAGCTTAGCCGCAAACTCCAGGATTAACACTGAAGCTTTCTTT. The chain uses TRBV13 and TRBJ1-1, with D unclear. Germline lookup yields CDR1 PRHDT and CDR2 FYEKMQ (reference sequence). The CDR3 consists of 17 residues. V shed 1 base and J shed 2 bases, with 17 bases lying between them.

In its sample, this clone was seen once. The chain has TRBV5-6 and TRBJ1-2, with TRBD1 matching 7 bases. CDR1 is SGHDT and CDR2 is YYEEEE in the germline V gene. The CDR3 extends over 15 amino acids. V shed 2 bases, J shed 5 bases, and the junction held 9 bases outside the gene matches. CDR3 sequence (DNA): TGTGCCAGCAGCTTCCGGACAGGCCGAAGGTATGGCTACACCTTC. Encoded protein: CASSFRTGRRYGYTF.

The chain links TRBV19 to TRBJ2-5; weak D call: TRBD1 (6 bases). V shed 5 bases and J shed 5 bases, with 24 bases lying between them. This CDR3 is built from 17 residues. Germline V gives CDR1 LNHDA, CDR2 SQIVND (reference sequence). The CDR3 region is CASSPAGGRGYLETQYF. CDR3 bases: TGTGCCAGTAGTCCCGCCGGCGGAAGGGGGTATTTGGAGACCCAGTACTTC.

The J gene is TRBJ2-1, the V gene TRBV4-2; D unclear. Germline-derived CDR1 and CDR2 are LGHNA and YNFKEQ. The CDR3 extends over 16 amino acids. Trimming shortened V by 1 base and J by 1 base, and 11 bases separated the two germline ends. CDR3 sequence reads: CASSQATLGSYNEQFF. DNA for the CDR3: TGTGCCAGCAGCCAAGCCACTCTGGGGTCCTACAATGAGCAGTTCTTC.

A single count supports this clone. V usage is TRBV5-1 and J usage is TRBJ2-6; D tentatively reads TRBD1 or TRBD2 (5 bases each). The V end was cut by 2 bases, the J end by 2 bases, with 11 bases between. The CDR3 length is 16 residues. Germline V lookup: CDR1 SGHRS, CDR2 YFSETQ. CDR3 sequence (DNA): TGCGCCAGCAGCTTCGGACGGGGACCTGGGGCCAACGTCCTGACTTTC. Protein: CASSFGRGPGANVLTF. The full variable domain, with the rest looked up from reference TRBV5-1 and TRBJ2-6, is KAGVTQTPRYLIKTRGQQVTLSCSPISGHRSVSWYQQTPGQGLQFLFEYFSETQRNKGNFPGRFSGRQFSNSRSEMNVSTLELGDSALYLCASSFGRGPGANVLTFGAGSRLTVL.

This clone has only a few counts. The gene calls are TRBV6-4 and TRBJ2-2, with TRBD2 identical over 8 bases. V trimming: 3 bases; J trimming: 6 bases; junction bases outside the gene matches: 3. Germline values: CDR1 MRHNA, CDR2 SNTAGT. The CDR3 extends over 14 amino acids. The CDR3 spells CASSEAGGSGELFF. As DNA, the CDR3 is TGTGCCAGCAGTGAGGCGGGAGGATCCGGGGAGCTGTTTTTT.

In its sample, this clone was seen a few times. The chain employs TRBV28 and TRBJ1-1; 10 bases fit TRBD1. Germline loops: CDR1 MDHEN, CDR2 SYDVKM. This CDR3 is 15 amino acids long. Germline trimming cut 5 bases from V and 5 bases from J; bases unmatched to any gene: 8. The CDR3 spells CASSLGQGFRTEAFF. CDR3 nucleotide sequence: TGTGCCAGCAGTCTGGGACAGGGGTTCAGGACTGAAGCTTTCTTT.

This clone was recorded a few times. This sequence joins TRBV5-6 and TRBJ1-4; a possible D gene is TRBD1 (5 bases). V lost 0 bases and J 0 bases, leaving 9 bases between the germline ends. CDR1 SGHDT and CDR2 YYEEEE come from the germline V gene. This CDR3 spans 16 amino acids. The CDR3 sequence is CASSLDRPPTNEKLFF. Here the CDR3 DNA reads TGTGCCAGCAGCTTGGACAGGCCCCCAACTAATGAAAAACTGTTTTTT.

The chain is built from TRBV5-5 and TRBJ2-7; 9 bases align to TRBD2. Trimming removed 3 bases from V and 5 bases from J; junction bases left unmatched: 12. CDR1 SGHKS and CDR2 YYEKEE come from the germline V gene (reference sequence). This CDR3 contains 16 residues. CDR3: CASSSYQSGRLDEQYF. CDR3 nucleotides: TGTGCCAGCAGCTCCTACCAGAGCGGGAGGCTGGACGAGCAGTACTTC.

This chain joins TRBV9 and TRBJ2-7, with 10 bases fitting TRBD2. The CDR3 length is 14 residues. The V gene end was trimmed by 2 bases and the J gene end by 4 bases; junction bases not matched to a gene: 3. In germline, CDR1 is SGDLS, CDR2 YYNGEE. CDR3 DNA: TGTGCCAGCAGCGTCGCTAGCGGGAGTTACGAGCAGTACTTC. The encoded protein is CASSVASGSYEQYF.

The chain joins TRBV18 to TRBJ1-1; 8 positions match TRBD1. In germline, CDR1 is KGHSH, CDR2 LQKENI. CDR3 length: 15 residues. The V and J ends lost 0 bases and 7 bases, in that order; junction bases with no gene match: 7. This CDR3 is CASSPPNRGDLEAFF. The CDR3 DNA follows: TGTGCCAGCTCACCACCGAACAGGGGGGATCTTGAAGCTTTCTTT.

In nucleotides, the CDR3 is TGTGCCAGCAGCTTGGCCTCAGGGGGGCTCTCCTACGAGCAGTACTTC. Translating it yields CASSLASGGLSYEQYF. This chain uses TRBV5-4 with TRBJ2-7; maybe TRBD1 (7 bases). V was clipped by 0 bases and J by 0 bases, with 13 bases between them. The CDR3 length is 16 residues. Germline CDR1 reads SGHNT; CDR2 reads YYREEE (reference sequence).

V is TRBV30 and J is TRBJ1-2; 8 nucleotides align to TRBD1. The germline CDR1 and CDR2 sequences are GTSNPN and SVGIG (reference sequence). This CDR3 has 14 amino acids. V shed 6 bases, J shed 0 bases, and the junction held 6 bases outside the gene matches. In nucleotides, the CDR3 is TGTGCCTGTTCACAGACAGGGGCTAACTATGGCTACACCTTC. Translation gives CACSQTGANYGYTF.

The chain joins TRBV12-2 to TRBJ2-7; the table calls TRBD1, which could not be checked here. TRBV12-2 is recorded as a pseudogene. CDR3 length: 15 amino acids. In nucleotides, the CDR3 is TGTGCAAGTCGCTCAGGCGACAGGTTCGACTACGAGCAGTACTTC. Amino acids: CASRSGDRFDYEQYF.

This clone has only one observation. This chain connects TRBV4-1 to TRBJ1-1; the D gene is possibly TRBD1 (6 bases). The CDR3 sequence is 14 residues long. Germline V gives CDR1 MGHRA, CDR2 YSYEKL. With 3 bases removed from V and 6 bases from J, the gap between germline ends came to 14 bases. The CDR3 DNA reads as TGCGCCAGCAGCCAGTCGGACAGTTACCCTGAAGCTTTCTTT. Translating gives CASSQSDSYPEAFF.

The chain carries TRBV28 and TRBJ1-5, with TRBD1 identical over 8 bases. The trim removed 6 bases at V and 3 bases at J, leaving 7 bases unmatched. In germline, CDR1 is MDHEN, CDR2 SYDVKM. The CDR3 extends over 15 amino acids. CDR3 protein: CASRPDRGDNQPQHF. In DNA form, the CDR3 reads TGTGCCAGCAGACCCGACAGGGGAGACAATCAGCCCCAGCATTTT.

V usage is TRBV6-5 and J usage is TRBJ1-5; 7 positions match TRBD1. The CDR3 consists of 14 residues. Germline V gives CDR1 MNHEY, CDR2 SVGAGI. Unmatched junction bases numbered 8, after V lost 2 bases and J lost 10 bases. For the CDR3, the DNA is TGTGCCAGCAGTTACGGGGGAGGGGGCAAACCCCAGCATTTT. Protein sequence: CASSYGGGGKPQHF.

J is TRBJ1-1 and V is TRBV18, with 8 bases aligning to TRBD1. Per germline, CDR1 KGHSH and CDR2 LQKENI. This CDR3 has 15 amino acids. V dropped 1 base and J dropped 5; count of bases not matched to a gene: 6. CDR3 in amino acids: CASSPLQGAPTEAFF. DNA for the CDR3: TGTGCCAGCTCACCACTTCAGGGGGCGCCTACTGAAGCTTTCTTT.

This chain connects TRBV5-4 to TRBJ2-5; a possible D gene is TRBD1 (6 bases). V was cut by 4 bases and J by 10 bases, with 17 bases left in between. Germline assignment: CDR1 SGHNT and CDR2 YYREEE (reference sequence). The CDR3 loop spans 13 amino acids. The CDR3 DNA reads as TGTGCCAGCAGCGGGGGCATCTCAGGGGACCAGTACTTC. It yields the protein CASSGGISGDQYF.

This chain joins TRBV19 and TRBJ2-1, with 8 bases matching TRBD1. Germline CDR1 is LNHDA and CDR2 is SQIVND (reference sequence). The CDR3 spans 14 residues. J gave up 4 bases and V 8 bases, and 7 bases lay outside the gene matches. The CDR3 is CASQDRAVYNEQFF. Written as DNA, the CDR3 is TGTGCCAGTCAGGACAGGGCGGTATACAATGAGCAGTTCTTC.

J is TRBJ1-5 and V is TRBV7-9; 7 bases agree with TRBD1. Germline assignment: CDR1 SEHNR and CDR2 FQNEAQ (reference sequence). The CDR3 is 15 residues long. V trimming: 0 bases; J trimming: 5 bases; junction bases outside the gene matches: 4. The CDR3 reads CASSLAGGGHQPQHF. The CDR3 bases are TGTGCCAGCAGCTTAGCAGGGGGCGGGCATCAGCCCCAGCATTTT.

This chain joins TRBV11-2 and TRBJ2-7; TRBD2 is a possible D gene (6 bases). V was shortened by 3 bases and J by 7 bases, with 13 bases between the two germline ends. The CDR3 sequence is 13 residues long. Per germline, CDR1 SGHAT and CDR2 FQNNGV. CDR3 nucleotide sequence: TGTGCCAGCAGCTTCCTCCCGGGGGAAGAGCAGTACTTC. The encoded protein is CASSFLPGEEQYF. The full variable domain, rest sourced from reference TRBV11-2 and TRBJ2-7, is EAGVAQSPRYKIIEKRQSVAFWCNPISGHATLYWYQQILGQGPKLLIQFQNNGVVDDSQLPKDRFSAERLKGVDSTLKIQPAKLEDSAVYLCASSFLPGEEQYFGPGTRLTVT.

The chain combines TRBV30 with TRBJ2-7; D remains unclear. This CDR3 has 13 amino acids. V was pared by 2 bases and J by 6 bases, with 14 bases between. Germline loops: CDR1 GTSNPN, CDR2 SVGIG (reference sequence). The CDR3 is CAWSRGLKAEQYF. CDR3 coding DNA: TGTGCCTGGAGTCGTGGGCTAAAGGCCGAGCAGTACTTC.

V and J are TRBV6-5 and TRBJ1-4, with 9 bases fitting TRBD1. The CDR3 is made up of 15 amino acids. Germline CDR1 and CDR2: MNHEY and SVGAGI. With 6 bases clipped from V and 5 bases from J, the junction kept 7 bases outside the gene matches. CDR3 protein: CASRQGTGWNEKLFF. CDR3 nucleotide sequence: TGTGCCAGCAGGCAAGGGACAGGGTGGAATGAAAAACTGTTTTTT.